This paragraph reports one TCR beta chain. Antigen specificity is unknown. What the library attached to individual cDNA molecules were unique molecular identifiers. TCRdb itself ran the RACE reads through MiXCR, one entry per CDR3 protein. Of under 400,000 distinct CDR3 sequences listed, roughly 5% were seen once; the top ten hold just over 2.5%. The CDR3 is 16 residues long. V lost 10 bases to trimming and J lost 0 bases, with 20 bases between them. Per germline, CDR1 MNHNS and CDR2 SASEGT. This sample stems from a study of human T cells and chemical hapten exposure. General study results and limits: There was no change with DPC sensitization in TCRs above 1 in 1000 frequency.

Time point here: pre-sensitization, week 0. The treatment was: therapeutic diphenylcyclopropenone sensitization with weekly scalp DPC. This specimen was whole blood, taken in connection with sensitization to the hapten diphenylcyclopropenone (DPC). The TCR originated in a woman aged 50 to 65 with alopecia areata. Some clones in this sample may be carry-over from other donors' samples. V gene TRBV6-1 combines with J gene TRBJ2-3; TRBD2 might be the D (5 bases). CDR3 sequence: CATEDWERASTDTQYF. Here the CDR3 DNA reads TGTGCCACCGAGGACTGGGAACGAGCTAGCACAGATACGCAGTATTTT.